Shown below are 13 T cell receptor beta chains from a single sample sequenced in a study of cytomegalovirus exposure and HLA in healthy donors. The PCR used 60 Vbeta and 13 Jbeta primers. Libraries were prepared by immunoSEQ multiplex PCR; TCRdb keeps only in-frame clonotypes and omits some of them. The sample lists roughly 150,000 clones, about 68% occurring once. The sample taken for sequencing was PBMCs. Receptors originate from a man between 18 and 29 years old in good health and CMV-seronegative.

The chain carries TRBV6-1 and TRBJ1-4; weak D call: TRBD1 (5 bases). The CDR3 totals 15 residues. Trimming removed 6 bases at V and 7 bases at J, with 18 bases between. Germline loops: CDR1 MNHNS, CDR2 SASEGT. This CDR3 is CASRPASSGGEKLFF. CDR3 bases: TGTGCCAGCAGGCCCGCCTCCTCCGGGGGTGAAAAACTGTTTTTT.

V gene TRBV27 combines with J gene TRBJ2-3; 9 positions match TRBD2. In germline, CDR1 is MNHEY, CDR2 SMNVEV (reference sequence). CDR3 length: 13 residues. The V segment lost 6 bases and the J segment 5 bases; nucleotides outside the gene matches: 3. The CDR3 is CASRRTSEDTQYF. CDR3 nucleotides: TGTGCCAGCAGGAGGACTAGCGAAGATACGCAGTATTTT.

The J gene is TRBJ2-5, the V gene TRBV18, with 8 bases that match TRBD2. The CDR3 totals 14 residues. V trimming: 6 bases; J trimming: 3 bases; junction bases outside the gene matches: 6. From germline, CDR1 is KGHSH and CDR2 LQKENI. CDR3 sequence (DNA): TGTGCCAGCTCCCGGAGTAGCGGGGAAGAGACCCAGTACTTC. Its translation: CASSRSSGEETQYF. Looking up the rest from reference TRBV18 and TRBJ2-5 gives the full variable domain: NAGVMQNPRHLVRRRGQEARLRCSPMKGHSHVYWYRQLPEEGLKFMVYLQKENIIDESGMPKERFSAEFPKEGPSILRIQQVVRGDSAAYFCASSRSSGEETQYFGPGTRLLVL.

For the CDR3, the DNA is TGCAGCGTTGCAGGAGTAGGTAGCGGGAGTCGTACCGATGAGCAGTTCTTC. Translating gives CSVAGVGSGSRTDEQFF. The J gene is TRBJ2-1, the V gene TRBV29-1; 9 bases align to TRBD2. V was pared by 4 bases and J by 8 bases, with 18 bases of the junction left unmatched. Germline V gene data show CDR1 as SQVTM and CDR2 as ANQGSEA. This CDR3 is 17 amino acids long.

This chain connects TRBV6-1 to TRBJ2-7, with TRBD1 identical over 8 bases. Trimming at V came to 5 bases and at J to 7 bases, leaving 13 bases not matched to a gene. The germline gives CDR1 MNHNS, CDR2 SASEGT. CDR3 length equals 15 residues. CDR3 in amino acids: CASSSLPGQAGEQYF. The CDR3 DNA sequence: TGTGCCAGCAGTAGCCTCCCGGGACAGGCTGGAGAGCAGTACTTC.

The chain carries TRBV28 and TRBJ2-1; D unclear. The CDR3 contains 14 residues. V was clipped by 3 bases and J by 4 bases, with 10 bases between them. CDR1 and CDR2 from the germline V gene are MDHEN and SYDVKM. CDR3 region: CASSFPLLYNEQFF. DNA of the CDR3: TGTGCCAGCAGTTTTCCGTTACTTTACAATGAGCAGTTCTTC. Complete variable domain (other parts from reference TRBV28 and TRBJ2-1): DVKVTQSSRYLVKRTGEKVFLECVQDMDHENMFWYRQDPGLGLRLIYFSYDVKMKEKGDIPEGYSVSREKKERFSLILESASTNQTSMYLCASSFPLLYNEQFFGPGTRLTVL.

V gene TRBV27 combines with J gene TRBJ1-5, with D possibly being TRBD1 (6 bases). The CDR3 length is 12 residues. The germline V gene has CDR1 MNHEY and CDR2 SMNVEV (reference sequence). Trimming pared 8 bases from V and 4 bases from J, leaving 9 bases between. The CDR3 DNA reads TGTGCCAGCCAAACAGGGAATCAGCCCCAGCATTTT. Translating gives CASQTGNQPQHF.

The chain has TRBV5-1 and TRBJ1-4; 9 nucleotides align to TRBD1. The V and J ends lost 5 bases and 2 bases, in that order; junction bases with no gene match: 4. Germline V gives CDR1 SGHRS, CDR2 YFSETQ. This CDR3 has 15 residues. The CDR3 DNA reads TGCGCCAGCAGGGGACAGGGTTACACTAATGAAAAACTGTTTTTT. This codes for CASRGQGYTNEKLFF.

The V gene is TRBV7-9, the J gene TRBJ2-7; weak D call: TRBD1 (6 bases). From germline, CDR1 is SEHNR and CDR2 FQNEAQ (reference sequence). The CDR3 contains 13 residues. V lost 1 base and J 6 bases, leaving 10 bases between the germline ends. In nucleotides, the CDR3 is TGTGCCAGCAGCTTAGGGGACAACCGCGAGCAGTACTTC. Its protein is CASSLGDNREQYF.

The sample holds a few counts of this clone. The gene calls are TRBV7-2 and TRBJ2-1; 7 nucleotides line up with TRBD1. The CDR3 totals 13 residues. Germline values: CDR1 SGHTA, CDR2 FQGNSA. After removal of 3 bases from V and 14 bases from J, the junction contained 10 bases not matched to a gene. The CDR3 DNA reads as TGTGCCAGCAGCTTCTCTACTGGACAGGCGAAGTTCTTC. This encodes CASSFSTGQAKFF.

The chain is built from TRBV5-1 and TRBJ2-1; TRBD1 matches at 9 bases. V lost 1 base and J lost 6; bases outside the gene matches: 2. The germline CDR1 and CDR2 sequences are SGHRS and YFSETQ. The CDR3 contains 14 residues. The CDR3 loop is CASSLRQGVNEQFF. DNA for the CDR3: TGCGCCAGCAGCTTGCGACAGGGGGTCAATGAGCAGTTCTTC.

The chain carries TRBV7-9 and TRBJ2-5, with TRBD2 identical over 10 bases. Trimming at V came to 4 bases and at J to 5 bases, leaving 10 bases not matched to a gene. There are 16 residues in the CDR3. Germline V gives CDR1 SEHNR, CDR2 FQNEAQ (reference sequence). CDR3 residues: CASSYEREGRRETQYF. The CDR3 DNA sequence: TGTGCCAGCAGCTACGAGCGGGAGGGCCGTCGGGAGACCCAGTACTTC.

This clone was found once. The genes are TRBV28 and TRBJ2-1, with 9 bases aligning to TRBD2. V shed 8 bases, J shed 3 bases, and the junction held 5 bases outside the gene matches. Germline CDR1 and CDR2: MDHEN and SYDVKM. The CDR3 has 14 amino acids. The CDR3 protein is CASGLAGDYNEQFF. In DNA form, the CDR3 reads TGTGCCAGCGGCTTAGCGGGGGACTACAATGAGCAGTTCTTC.